This T cell receptor beta chain was retrieved from a study of cytomegalovirus exposure and HLA in healthy donors. Overall study findings and caveats: Follow-up analysis later connected one missense variant in DCLRE1C with trimming of TCR beta V- and J-genes.

Both 60 Vbeta primers and 13 Jbeta primers went into the PCR. Here immunoSEQ multiplex PCR was the method, and the copy in TCRdb shows in-frame clones only, minus some. This sample yields approximately 110,000 clones, of which roughly 66% are seen a single time; roughly 2% belongs to the top ten. As regards this clone: What it recognizes is unknown.

Everyone who donated was a healthy bone marrow donor. Germline-derived CDR1 and CDR2 are MNHNS and SASEGT. V was cut by 8 bases and J by 0 bases, with 8 bases left in between. This CDR3 has 13 amino acids. Sequenced input: PBMCs. The V call is TRBV6-1, the J call TRBJ2-1; no definite D call. The sequence was obtained from a woman aged 25 to 45 in good health and CMV-seronegative. The CDR3 spells CASLRSSYNEQFF. The CDR3 nucleotides read TGTGCCAGCTTGCGTAGCTCCTACAATGAGCAGTTCTTC.